These 6 T cell receptor beta chains came from one sample sequenced in a study of blood T cell repertoires in COVID-19. TCRdb keeps only in-frame clones here, not all; method: immunoSEQ multiplex PCR. The table shows around 19,000 clones, with more than 75% occurring only once. Source material: peripheral blood. Receptor source: a human donor in a cohort sampled during active COVID-19.

The genes are TRBV18 and TRBJ2-1; 10 bases agree with TRBD1. V lost 4 bases, J lost 7 bases, and 10 bases stayed unmatched. Germline V gene sequence: CDR1 KGHSH, CDR2 LQKENI. The CDR3 is made up of 16 amino acids. The CDR3 region has the DNA TGTGCCAGCTCACTAGGGCCGGGACAGGGGAGGAATGAGCAGTTCTTC. Translation: CASSLGPGQGRNEQFF.

The chain links TRBV9 to TRBJ1-2; 10 bases match TRBD1. J was trimmed by 0 bases and V by 2 bases; bases with no gene match: 1. The CDR3 consists of 15 residues. CDR1 is SGDLS, CDR2 YYNGEE, per germline. CDR3 in amino acids: CASSVGQGTNYGYTF. The CDR3 DNA sequence: TGTGCCAGCAGCGTGGGACAGGGGACTAACTATGGCTACACCTTC.

The chain has TRBV9 and TRBJ1-4, with D hard to call. The CDR3 spans 16 residues. The V end lost 0 bases, the J end lost 2 bases, and 11 bases lay between the germline ends. The germline V gene has CDR1 SGDLS and CDR2 YYNGEE. The CDR3 nucleotides read TGTGCCAGCAGCGTAGGAGGTTTGGGTACTAATGAAAAACTGTTTTTT. It is translated as CASSVGGLGTNEKLFF.

The V call is TRBV7-6, the J call TRBJ2-1; the match to TRBD2 covers 8 bases. Losses at the gene ends were 0 bases for V and 9 bases for J; bases not matched to a gene: 10. In germline, CDR1 is SGHVS, CDR2 FNYEAQ. This CDR3 is built from 16 residues. CDR3 nucleotides: TGTGCCAGCAGCTTAGCCGCGGGACTAGGGGTGCTTGAGCAGTTCTTC. Protein: CASSLAAGLGVLEQFF.

The V call is TRBV29-1, the J call TRBJ2-1; 9 positions agree with TRBD2. The CDR3 is made up of 16 amino acids. Germline lookup yields CDR1 SQVTM and CDR2 ANQGSEA. The V segment lost 1 base and the J segment 8 bases; nucleotides outside the gene matches: 12. Here the CDR3 DNA reads TGCAGCGTTGAAGGGAGGGGGACTAGCATTTTCGATGAGCAGTTCTTC. The encoded protein is CSVEGRGTSIFDEQFF.

The chain has TRBV28 and TRBJ2-5; maybe TRBD1 (6 bases). Trimming took off 6 bases at V and 3 bases at J, with 11 bases between the two ends. From germline, CDR1 is MDHEN and CDR2 SYDVKM. This CDR3 has 13 amino acids. CDR3 residues: CASRRTAEETQYF. In DNA, the CDR3 is TGTGCCAGCAGAAGGACAGCCGAAGAGACCCAGTACTTC.